This is a list of T cell receptor beta chains from one sample in a study of T cells in Graves' hyperthyroidism and ophthalmopathy. TCRdb recomputed calls from the multiplex PCR reads with MiXCR, one row per CDR3 protein. The sample holds 370,000 or so distinct CDR3 sequences, roughly 14% seen once. The sample was blood. These receptors were collected from a man aged 30 to 39 with Graves' hyperthyroidism that later progressed to Graves' ophthalmopathy. Both conserved end residues are part of each CDR3. The D gene is left open where the match is weak. Clone size appears in some rows only: once, few, many, or a class for an expanded clone.

size,D,J,V,CDR3,DNA
many,TRBD1,TRBJ2-7,TRBV6-6,CASSYTGDPTYEQYF,TGTGCCAGCAGTTACACAGGGGACCCGACCTACGAGCAGTACTTC
many,-,TRBJ2-3,TRBV28,CASTLEPSSTDTQYF,TGTGCCAGCACCTTAGAACCCAGTAGCACAGATACGCAGTATTTT
-,-,TRBJ1-2,TRBV28,CASSLYWTPYGYTF,TGTGCCAGCAGTTTATACTGGACCCCATATGGCTACACCTTC
few,-,TRBJ1-6,TRBV6-1,CASSAQQGLNSPLHF,TGTGCCAGCAGTGCCCAACAGGGCCTAAATTCACCCCTCCACTTT
few,-,TRBJ2-5,TRBV5-5,CASSFAPQGTQYF,TGTGCCAGCAGCTTTGCTCCTCAAGGGACCCAGTACTTC
many,TRBD1,TRBJ2-5,TRBV6-5,CASSYSTQGGQETQYF,TGTGCCAGCAGTTACTCGACACAGGGGGGACAAGAGACCCAGTACTTC
few,-,TRBJ2-5,TRBV27,CASSRGGNRVEAQYF,TGTGCCAGCAGCCGAGGTGGGAACAGGGTGGAGGCCCAGTACTTC
few,-,TRBJ1-5,TRBV5-6,CASSRDSQWHF,TGTGCCAGCAGCCGGGACTCACAATGGCATTTT
many,-,TRBJ1-5,TRBV3-1,CASSQEVTKGPQHF,TGTGCCAGCAGCCAAGAGGTCACCAAGGGGCCCCAGCATTTT
-,TRBD1,TRBJ1-6,TRBV12-3/TRBV12-4,CASRRHSTGLISPIHF,TGTGCCAGCAGACGTCACTCGACAGGGCTAATTTCACCCATCCACTTT
many,-,TRBJ2-2,TRBV11-3,CASSLSVRGGELFF,TGTGCCAGCAGCTTATCCGTTCGGGGCGGGGAGCTGTTTTTT
-,-,TRBJ2-1,TRBV7-9,CASSLNGQFF,TGTGCCAGCAGCTTAAATGGGCAGTTCTTC
-,-,TRBJ2-7,TRBV5-5,CASSSRTPQGVHEQYF,TGTGCCAGCAGCTCAAGAACTCCACAGGGCGTCCACGAGCAGTACTTC
many,-,TRBJ2-2,TRBV7-2,CASSLGYAFTGELFF,TGTGCCAGCAGCTTAGGGTACGCCTTCACCGGGGAGCTGTTTTTT
-,-,TRBJ2-3,TRBV18,CASSPEFLDTQYF,TGTGCCAGCTCACCGGAGTTCTTAGATACGCAGTATTTT
few,TRBD2,TRBJ2-5,TRBV20-1,CTGLAGGGTQYF,TGCACTGGACTAGCGGGGGGGGGGACCCAGTACTTC
many,-,TRBJ1-1,TRBV5-6,CASSWGPHTEAFF,TGTGCCAGCAGCTGGGGACCGCATACTGAAGCTTTCTTT
many,TRBD2,TRBJ2-1,TRBV28,CASSLQRGAYNEQFF,TGTGCCAGCAGTCTGCAGCGGGGGGCCTACAATGAGCAGTTCTTC
many,-,TRBJ1-2,TRBV12-3/TRBV12-4,CASSLWSLTERGYTF,TGTGCCAGCAGTTTATGGAGTTTAACAGAACGTGGCTACACCTTC
many,-,TRBJ1-2,TRBV7-2,CASSPSGYTF,TGTGCCAGCAGCCCTAGTGGCTACACCTTC
many,TRBD1,TRBJ1-2,TRBV18,CASSPPTGLGYGYTF,TGTGCCAGCTCACCACCGACAGGGTTGGGGTATGGCTACACCTTC
many,-,TRBJ2-7,TRBV11-2,CASSFSGTVYEQYF,TGTGCCAGCAGCTTCTCCGGGACGGTCTACGAGCAGTACTTC
many,-,TRBJ1-6,TRBV6-1,CASSELRGGSYNSPLHF,TGTGCCAGCAGTGAATTGAGGGGGGGCTCCTATAATTCACCCCTCCACTTT
many,TRBD1,TRBJ2-1,TRBV7-9,CASSDRGSSYNEQFF,TGTGCCAGCAGCGACAGGGGTAGCTCCTACAATGAGCAGTTCTTC
few,TRBD1,TRBJ1-5,TRBV12-3/TRBV12-4,CASRRTGDSNQPQHF,TGTGCCAGCAGGCGCACAGGGGATAGCAATCAGCCCCAGCATTTT
many,TRBD1,TRBJ1-2,TRBV5-1,CASSTGQGDYGYTF,TGCGCCAGCAGCACCGGACAGGGTGACTATGGCTACACCTTC
-,-,TRBJ1-2,TRBV20-1,CSARETGFYGYTF,TGCAGTGCTAGAGAGACGGGCTTCTATGGCTACACCTTC
few,-,TRBJ1-1,TRBV5-1,CASREMNTEVFF,TGCGCCAGCAGGGAGATGAACACTGAAGTTTTCTTT
few,-,TRBJ2-7,TRBV3-1,CASSQDTGGYSYEQYF,TGTGCCAGCAGCCAAGATACAGGAGGGTACTCCTACGAGCAGTACTTC
many,TRBD1,TRBJ2-3,TRBV29-1,CSVEDRGTGTDTQYF,TGCAGCGTTGAAGATCGAGGGACAGGAACAGATACGCAGTATTTT
many,-,TRBJ2-7,TRBV6-1,CASSALHRDIISYEQYF,TGTGCCAGCAGTGCTCTACACCGGGACATTATCTCCTACGAGCAGTACTTC